The sequence of this T cell receptor beta chain was determined in a study of blood T cell repertoires in COVID-19 (dated by TCRdb to 2018 to 2021). About the investigation overall: Samples from collaborators originated in the United States, Italy and Spain and spanned both the acute and convalescent phases of COVID-19. The repertoires were released in a freely available public database intended as a resource for research on the immune response to SARS-CoV-2. Samples came from the ongoing ImmuneRACE study (first 160 participants) plus 1,254 subjects from 6 global collaborators. The dataset comprised deeply sampled blood TCRbeta repertoires from subjects exposed to, actively infected with, or recovered from COVID-19. The material from the prospective study consisted of cDNA or gDNA derived from T cells, B-cell-depleted T cells, or PBMCs. Where available, HLA class I and class II types were obtained from metadata supplied by the sample provider rather than from assay-based typing. Nearly every sample came with metadata listing a de-identified subject ID, COVID-19 status, age in years and sex. On the study overall, not on this receptor specifically: Clinical and demographic metadata were provided uncurated, with the amount varying by source and participant.

The immunoSEQ Assay, a bias-controlled multiplex PCR, was used to amplify TCRbeta CDR3 regions from genomic DNA. In the original analysis: The number of nucleated cells in each sample was estimated by amplification of reference gene primers within the assay. Sequence reads were collapsed and filtered to measure the absolute abundance of every unique TCRbeta CDR3 rearrangement. Productive Simpson clonality was computed per sample as the square root of Simpson's diversity index over productive rearrangements. TCRdb provides this immuneACCESS table in a form limited to in-frame rearrangements. Some clones are lacking; in checked studies, under half of them reflect an unresolved V gene, and why the rest are absent is not known. That table supplies the V and J calls and clone size; D and trimming were determined from the DNA. The sample table lists some 190,000 clones, 80% to 90% of them with a count of one. The ten largest clonotypes hold roughly 4.5% of the sample.

Remarks on this clone: The antigen it binds to is not known. No qualities accompany the bases; no much larger clone lies one base away.

The collaborating institutions used their own protocols to collect whole blood in K2EDTA tubes. For TCRbeta analysis, collaborators shipped samples as frozen whole blood, isolated PBMCs, or DNA extracted from either of those sample types. Relative to germline, V is 5 bases shorter and J is 6 bases shorter, with 16 bases between their ends. Taken from the germline V gene (reference sequence), the CDR1 and CDR2 loops are LNHDA and SQIVND. Counted from cysteine to phenylalanine, this CDR3 has 15 amino acids. Just the 45-base CDR3 DNA is kept, in frame starting at base 1. The source of this sequence is a woman at least 80 years old with acute or convalescent COVID-19. Specimen: peripheral blood. The V and J genes are TRBV19 and TRBJ2-2; a weak D assignment points to TRBD2 (6 bases agree). The sequence in DNA is TGTGCCAGTAGTGAACCGGGACTGTCATCCGGGGAGCTGTTTTTT. Translated, this is CASSEPGLSSGELFF.